The present T cell receptor (beta chain) was sequenced within a study of T cell clonality in common variable immunodeficiency (dated by TCRdb to the mid-2010s). About this clone itself: Its antigen remains undetermined. From the germline J gene comes the end of the CDR3, since the read stops 3 residues before it.

Including cysteine and phenylalanine, the CDR3 has 15 amino acids. Of the CDR3's DNA, 36 bases were read; they are in frame from base 1. The junction shows trimming of 2 bases on V and 1 base on J, plus 10 bases between the germline ends. According to the germline V gene, CDR1 reads SGHRS and CDR2 reads YFSETQ. Equivalent amounts of genomic DNA from CVID and control samples were used as sequencing input. For every sample, a 60 bp segment covering the rearranged TCRbeta CDR3 region was amplified and then sequenced. The immunoSEQ assay, a bias-corrected multiplex PCR with high-throughput sequencing, was employed for TCRbeta amplification. Per the original workflow: Every unique nucleotide sequence was considered a clone and was annotated with V, D and J genes, copy number and frequency. Sequences were labeled productive if in frame, and non-productive if out of frame or containing stop codons. Clonality was calculated from Shannon's entropy as previously described. The predicted amino acid sequences of productive clones were used to derive mean CDR3 Kyte-Doolittle hydropathy. The R hclust function was used to hierarchically cluster scaled V gene usage with Manhattan distance and complete linkage. Sharing of clones by CDR3 amino acid sequence was evaluated through resampling of 12 repertoires per group over 100 rounds. Repertoires were searched for approximately 70 published EBV-specific and 245 published CMV-specific TCRbeta sequences. A couple of CVID samples yielding fewer than 10,000 sequences were excluded from analysis, leaving 42 CVID repertoires. The table was pulled from immuneACCESS by TCRdb, which kept in-frame rearrangements only. Such tables lose some clones; where checked, under half of the loss comes from unresolved V genes, and the rest has no known cause. Clonal size and the V and J genes are those of that table, whereas D and trimming came from the DNA. For this sample, 30,000 or so clones are listed, none of them singletons. The ten largest make up around 3.3% of the sample.

CVID was diagnosed by standard criteria: serum IgG, IgA and/or IgM reduced below normal range, plus specific antibody deficiency. A total of 44 subjects (about 15 female and roughly 30 male; age range 9 to 64 years, mean age around 39) were included in the CVID group. Both CVID patients and healthy controls were predominantly of Caucasian heritage. At the time of study participation, every CVID subject had been on replacement immunoglobulin therapy for at least one year. No CVID subject was ill or taking immunomodulatory or immunosuppressive medication when blood was collected. From each donor, roughly 5 to 9 ml of heparinized peripheral whole blood was collected. Genomic DNA from adults with common variable immune deficiency (CVID) and from healthy adult controls was used to sequence TCRbeta CDR3 repertoires. Diluted blood was density-centrifuged over Hypaque 1077 or Ficoll-Paque to isolate peripheral blood mononuclear cells. Genomic DNA was obtained from unsorted mononuclear cells using either Qiagen column purification or a centrifugation-based method.

Results and caveats for the whole study, not just this receptor: TCRbeta clonality was higher in CVID subjects than in healthy controls (t-test p = 0.018), and the increase was most characteristic of about a third of subjects. Even though DNA input was the same, control samples had an average of around 78,000 unique sequences each, compared with 25,000 to 35,000 in CVID samples. According to the authors, finding the cause of the higher clonality in CVID would require sequencing the repertoires of T cell subpopulations. CVID TCRbeta sequences reportedly showed fewer deletions and N-nucleotide insertions and lacked highly modified clones with 13 or more V deletions. Healthy controls shared more TCRbeta clones with each other than CVID subjects shared among themselves (p < 0.0001). Differences among patients in the CVID cohort limited the correlations between repertoire features and clinical complications.

This receptor was taken from a human donor with common variable immunodeficiency. The V and J segments used are TRBV5-1 and TRBJ2-1; the D gene is possibly TRBD1, with 7 bases matching. Input material: peripheral blood mononuclear cells. The sequenced part of the CDR3 DNA is TGCGCCAGCAGCTTCCAGGGGGGTTCCTACAATGAG. The translation is CASSFQGGSYNE. The CDR3, in full, reads CASSFQGGSYNEQFF.